A selection of T cell receptor beta chains follows, all from one sample in a study of shared clonotypes between healthy human individuals. Produced via immunoSEQ multiplex PCR; TCRdb's table is partial and in-frame only. Here the sample spans 2 million to 2.5 million clones, about 92% being singletons. Specimen: naive CD4+ T cells from PBMCs. Every receptor here comes from a man aged 18 to 35 in good health. Some clones in this sample may be carry-over from other donors' samples. Both conserved end residues are part of each CDR3. A D gene is named only where the DNA matches it firmly. Size values are once, few and many counts, or a class for expanded clones, and some rows have none.

TRBJ2-7 . TRBV18 TRBD1 TGTGCCAGCTCACCCCTCACAGGGGGCGAGGACGAGCAGTACTTC CASSPLTGGEDEQYF
TRBJ2-3 . TRBV5-1 . TGCGCCAGCAGCCCCGGTGGGGGTTCTGCAGATACGCAGTATTTT CASSPGGGSADTQYF
TRBJ1-2 . TRBV7-2 . TGTGCCAGCAGCCTCACGAAGAACTATGGCTACACCTTC CASSLTKNYGYTF
TRBJ2-5 . TRBV6-5 . TGTGCCAGCAGGATGACAGGAGGGACCCAGTACTTC CASRMTGGTQYF
TRBJ2-7 . TRBV2 TRBD1 TGTGCCAGCAGTGAAAGGGGGCAGGGATCCTACGAGCAGTACTTC CASSERGQGSYEQYF
TRBJ2-2 . TRBV7-8 . TGTGCCAGCAGCTTAGTAGGGGGCACCGGGGAGCTGTTTTTT CASSLVGGTGELFF
TRBJ2-7 . TRBV6-1 . TGTGCCAGCAGTGAACAGGGTATCAACGAGCAGTACTTC CASSEQGINEQYF
TRBJ1-5 . TRBV4-1 . TGCGCCAGCCGTGAGAAGCCGGGGGGTCAGCCCCAGCATTTT CASREKPGGQPQHF
TRBJ2-7 . TRBV5-1 . TGCGCCAGCAGCTTGTCCCCCACCGGGACTTTCACCTACGAGCAGTACTTC CASSLSPTGTFTYEQYF
TRBJ2-1 once TRBV5-6 TRBD1 TGTGCCAGCAGCTTGTATCAGGGGGCGGTGTACAATGAGCAGTTCTTC CASSLYQGAVYNEQFF
TRBJ2-2 . TRBV2 . TGTGCCAGCAGTGAAGAGCACACCGGGGAGCTGTTTTTT CASSEEHTGELFF
TRBJ2-3 . TRBV7-9 . TGTGCCAGCAGCTTATGGTTCAGGGAGGGCACAGATACGCAGTATTTT CASSLWFREGTDTQYF
TRBJ2-5 once TRBV28 . TGTGCCAGCAGTTTAGTGGGCAGACCCCAAGAGACCCAGTACTTC CASSLVGRPQETQYF
TRBJ2-3 . TRBV4-1 . TGCGCCAGCAGCCAAGATCCCACCCCCGCCACAGATACGCAGTATTTT CASSQDPTPATDTQYF
TRBJ1-1 few TRBV5-1 . TGCGCCAGCAGCTTGGGGCTCTCGGGCGCTGAAGCTTTCTTT CASSLGLSGAEAFF
TRBJ2-5 . TRBV30 . TGTGCCTGGATGGGCTGGGGGTGGGAGACCCAGTACTTC CAWMGWGWETQYF
TRBJ1-4 . TRBV7-9 . TGTGCCAGCAGCTTAATAGGGTACGGAACTAATGAAAAACTGTTTTTT CASSLIGYGTNEKLFF
TRBJ2-7 . TRBV28 . TGTGCCAGCAGTTCGAGCGGGTTGGGCCACGAGCAGTACTTC CASSSSGLGHEQYF
TRBJ1-5 . TRBV18 . TGTGCCAGCTCACCAAATGGGGGCCATCAGCCCCAGCATTTT CASSPNGGHQPQHF
TRBJ2-5 . TRBV18 . TGTGCCAGCTCGCTATTAATCCAAGAGTACCAAGAGACCCAGTACTTC CASSLLIQEYQETQYF
TRBJ2-5 . TRBV28 . TGTGCCAGCAGCCCCGGACAGTCCCAAGAGACCCAGTACTTC CASSPGQSQETQYF
TRBJ2-5 . TRBV11-3 TRBD2 TGTGCCAGCAGCTTAGGCGGGAGAGCCCAAGAGACCCAGTACTTC CASSLGGRAQETQYF
TRBJ2-7 . TRBV6-5 TRBD1 TGTGCCAGCAGTTACTCGCCGACAGGGGGCGGGCAGTACTTC CASSYSPTGGGQYF
TRBJ1-2 . TRBV5-6 TRBD1 TGTGCCAGCAGCTTTAGACAGGGGGGTCGGTATGGCTACACCTTC CASSFRQGGRYGYTF
TRBJ2-1 . TRBV5-1 TRBD2 TGCGCCAGCAGGACAACCGGGACTAGCGGGGCGGGCAATGAGCAGTTCTTC CASRTTGTSGAGNEQFF
TRBJ2-1 . TRBV15 TRBD2 TGTGCCACCAGCAGAGGGGTGGGGACTAGCGTTTACGAGCAGTTCTTC CATSRGVGTSVYEQFF
TRBJ1-1 . TRBV28 . TGTGCCAGCAGTCGCCTCAGGGTGAACACTGAAGCTTTCTTT CASSRLRVNTEAFF
TRBJ1-5 . TRBV28 . TGTGCCAGCAGTTTAGGCAGGGCTAGCAATCAGCCCCAGCATTTT CASSLGRASNQPQHF
TRBJ1-2 once TRBV28 . TGTGCCAGCAGTTTATTCGCCCTCGGCTACACCTTC CASSLFALGYTF
TRBJ2-5 . TRBV30 . TGTGCCTGGAGTACCACCCAAGAGACCCAGTACTTC CAWSTTQETQYF
TRBJ1-5 few TRBV28 TRBD1 TGTGCCAGCAGTTTATATCTGGTCCAGGGGGTCCAGCATTTT CASSLYLVQGVQHF
TRBJ2-1 . TRBV5-1 TRBD2 TGCGCCAGCACCGCCCGTGTCGCGGGAGCGGCCTACAATGAGCAGTTCTTC CASTARVAGAAYNEQFF
TRBJ1-1 once TRBV5-1 TRBD1 TGCGCCAGCAGCTTCGACAGGGGCACTGAAGCTTTCTTT CASSFDRGTEAFF
TRBJ1-2 . TRBV7-2 . TGTGCCAGCAGCTTAAGATTTAGGGACTATGGCTACACCTTC CASSLRFRDYGYTF
TRBJ2-3 . TRBV7-2 . TGTGCCAGCAGCCGGCGAACCTCTGACACAGATACGCAGTATTTT CASSRRTSDTDTQYF